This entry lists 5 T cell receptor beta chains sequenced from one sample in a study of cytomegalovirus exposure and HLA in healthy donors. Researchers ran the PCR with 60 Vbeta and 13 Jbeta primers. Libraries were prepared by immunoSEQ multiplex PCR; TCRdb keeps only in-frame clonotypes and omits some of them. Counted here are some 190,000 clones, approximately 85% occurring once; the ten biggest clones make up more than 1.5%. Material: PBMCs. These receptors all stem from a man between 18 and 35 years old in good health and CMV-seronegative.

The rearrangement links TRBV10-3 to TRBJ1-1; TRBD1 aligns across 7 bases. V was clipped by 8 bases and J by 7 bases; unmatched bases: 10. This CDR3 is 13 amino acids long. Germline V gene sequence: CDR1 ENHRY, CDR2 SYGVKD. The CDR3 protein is CAIGQNRDSEAFF. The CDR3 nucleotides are TGTGCCATCGGGCAAAACCGGGACAGTGAAGCTTTCTTT.

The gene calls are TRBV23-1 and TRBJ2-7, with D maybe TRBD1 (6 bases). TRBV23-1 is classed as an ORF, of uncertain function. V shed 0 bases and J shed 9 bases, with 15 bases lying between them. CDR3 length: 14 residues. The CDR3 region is CASSQSKGTRGQYF. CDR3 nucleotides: TGCGCCAGCAGTCAATCTAAGGGAACCAGGGGGCAGTACTTC.

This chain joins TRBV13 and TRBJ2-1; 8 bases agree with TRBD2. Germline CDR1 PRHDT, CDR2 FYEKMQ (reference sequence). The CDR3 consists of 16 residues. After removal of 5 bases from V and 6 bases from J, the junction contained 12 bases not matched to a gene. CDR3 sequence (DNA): TGTGCCAGCAGCCGTTCCGGGGGGGCGGGTGGCAATGAGCAGTTCTTC. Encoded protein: CASSRSGGAGGNEQFF. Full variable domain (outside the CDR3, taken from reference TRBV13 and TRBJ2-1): AAGVIQSPRHLIKEKRETATLKCYPIPRHDTVYWYQQGPGQDPQFLISFYEKMQSDKGSIPDRFSAQQFSDYHSELNMSSLELGDSALYFCASSRSGGAGGNEQFFGPGTRLTVL.

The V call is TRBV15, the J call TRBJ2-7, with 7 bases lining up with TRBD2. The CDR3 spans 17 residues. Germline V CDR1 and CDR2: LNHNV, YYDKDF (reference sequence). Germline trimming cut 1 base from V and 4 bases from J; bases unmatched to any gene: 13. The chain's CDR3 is CATSRAGGPGGYYEQYF. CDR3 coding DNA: TGTGCCACCAGCAGAGCAGGAGGCCCGGGAGGCTATTACGAGCAGTACTTC.

CDR3 DNA sequence: TGTGCCAGCAGCTTACCCCCTTCACAGGGGGCGACTGAAGCTTTCTTT. Amino acid sequence: CASSLPPSQGATEAFF. The chain uses TRBV7-8 and TRBJ1-1; 9 nucleotides match TRBD1. The CDR3 runs to 16 residues. Germline lookup yields CDR1 SGHVS and CDR2 FQNEAQ. Trimming took 2 bases from V and 5 from J; bases not matched to a gene: 9.